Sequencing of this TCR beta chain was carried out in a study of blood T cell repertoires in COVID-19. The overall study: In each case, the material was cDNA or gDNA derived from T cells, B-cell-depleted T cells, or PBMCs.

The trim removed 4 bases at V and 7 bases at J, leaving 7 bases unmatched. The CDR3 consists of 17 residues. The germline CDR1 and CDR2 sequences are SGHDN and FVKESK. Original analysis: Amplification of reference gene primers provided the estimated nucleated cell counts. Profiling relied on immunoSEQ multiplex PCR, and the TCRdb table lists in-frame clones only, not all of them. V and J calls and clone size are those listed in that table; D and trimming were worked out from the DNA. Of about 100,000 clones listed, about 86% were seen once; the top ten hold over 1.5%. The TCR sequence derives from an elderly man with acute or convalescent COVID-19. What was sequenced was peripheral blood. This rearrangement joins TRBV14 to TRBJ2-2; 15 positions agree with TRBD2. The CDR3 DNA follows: TGTGCCAGCAGCCCGTACAAGGGACTAGCGGGAGGCGGGGAGCTGTTTTTT. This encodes CASSPYKGLAGGGELFF.